This T cell receptor beta chain was observed in a study of CD8 T cells in ankylosing spondylitis. 5'-RACE, quantitative and with molecular barcodes, yielded the TCR beta libraries. Each CDR3 protein is one row after TCRdb ran MiXCR on the 5' RACE reads. The sample lists over 700,000 distinct CDR3 sequences, roughly 19% occurring once. This clonotype showed up just a few times. Its antigen remains unidentified. General study points: Seemingly distinctive of ankylosing spondylitis blood was a TCR beta motif formed by eight highly homologous variants. Prior work had noted some motif variants in reactive arthritis blood and synovial fluid. Clones linked to disease were reported to show significant enrichment in matched ankylosing spondylitis synovial fluid. In peripheral blood, disease-linked CD8+ clones occurred at relatively low frequencies.

This CDR3 has 14 residues. Germline lookup yields CDR1 MNHEY and CDR2 SVGEGT. Trimming stripped 0 bases from V and 3 bases from J, with 8 bases between. The source is a male donor with ankylosing spondylitis. The V call is TRBV6-2 or TRBV6-3, the J call TRBJ1-1; D remains unclear. The sample taken for sequencing was blood, either unsorted or a sorted T cell fraction (not recorded which). The CDR3 DNA is TGTGCCAGCAGTTACTCGAGGCAGTACACTGAAGCTTTCTTT. Its translation is CASSYSRQYTEAFF.